One and the same sample provided the 11 T cell receptor beta chains below, sequenced in a study of blood T cell repertoires in COVID-19. The table came from immunoSEQ multiplex PCR; TCRdb's copy has only in-frame clones and leaves some out. The sample yields roughly 340,000 clones, 90% to 95% seen once. Sequenced input: peripheral blood. These receptors were obtained from a woman aged 18-35 years who had recovered from COVID-19.

The chain links TRBV3-1 (or the pseudogene TRBV3-2) to TRBJ2-6; 8 bases are shared with TRBD1. V gave up 6 bases and J gave up 2 bases; unmatched junction bases: 6. Germline loops: CDR1 LGHDT, CDR2 YNNKEL (reference sequence). CDR3 length: 16 amino acids. CDR3 in DNA: TGTGCCAGCAGTTCGGACAGGGTCGCTGGGGCCAACGTCCTGACTTTC. Translating gives CASSSDRVAGANVLTF.

The CDR3 spells CSSRVGGTEAFF. The CDR3 nucleotides are TGCAGCTCGCGAGTCGGGGGAACTGAAGCTTTCTTT. The gene calls are TRBV29-1 and TRBJ1-1; D may be TRBD1 (5 bases). Between the trimmed V and J ends, which lost 8 bases and 5 bases, there was a span of 15 bases. Germline assignment: CDR1 SQVTM and CDR2 ANQGSEA. The CDR3 loop spans 12 amino acids.

The chain carries TRBV15 and TRBJ2-7, with TRBD2 matching over 8 bases. Germline assignment: CDR1 LNHNV and CDR2 YYDKDF (reference sequence). The junction had 12 bases not matched to a gene; V was cut back by 5 bases and J by 3 bases. The CDR3 totals 16 residues. This chain's CDR3 is CATSQRYSGSIYEQYV. CDR3 nucleotides: TGTGCCACCAGCCAGAGATACAGCGGGAGTATCTACGAGCAGTACGTC.

This chain links TRBV7-8 with TRBJ2-2; 7 positions match TRBD2. Germline assignment: CDR1 SGHVS and CDR2 FQNEAQ. With 4 bases clipped from V and 7 bases from J, the junction kept 9 bases outside the gene matches. The CDR3 is 15 amino acids. CDR3 sequence: CASSSPGGTGGELFF. CDR3 in DNA: TGTGCCAGCAGCTCACCCGGGGGGACGGGCGGGGAGCTGTTTTTT.

V and J are TRBV3-1 (or the pseudogene TRBV3-2) and TRBJ2-6; 8 bases line up with TRBD1. With V trimmed by 4 bases and J by 4 bases, 15 bases remained unmatched. From germline, CDR1 is LGHDT and CDR2 YNNKEL (reference sequence). The CDR3 contains 19 residues. The CDR3 reads CASSPLGQVRQSGANVLTF. The CDR3 DNA sequence: TGTGCCAGCAGCCCACTGGGACAGGTCCGGCAATCCGGGGCCAACGTCCTGACTTTC.

For this clone: The same CDR3 also results from other DNA sequences found in this sample. This chain uses TRBV9 with TRBJ1-1; D is uncertain. Germline CDR1 is SGDLS and CDR2 is YYNGEE. Trimming left V 0 bases short and J 1 base short, with 4 bases between. CDR3 size: 13 residues. As DNA, the CDR3 is TGTGCCAGCAGCGTAGCCCAGAACACTGAAGCTTTCTTT. It encodes CASSVAQNTEAFF.

The V call is TRBV28, the J call TRBJ2-2; 11 positions match TRBD2. Germline V CDR1 and CDR2: MDHEN, SYDVKM. This CDR3 has 15 residues. J gave up 3 bases and V 5 bases, and 2 bases lay outside the gene matches. The CDR3 DNA reads as TGTGCCAGCAGTCCGACTAGCGGGGACACCGGGGAGCTGTTTTTT. This sequence encodes CASSPTSGDTGELFF.

V gene TRBV24-1 combines with J gene TRBJ2-1; TRBD2 matches 11 bases. With 4 bases clipped from V and 2 bases from J, the junction kept 3 bases outside the gene matches. The CDR3 sequence is 16 residues long. From germline, CDR1 is KGHDR and CDR2 SFDVKD. CDR3 nucleotides: TGTGCCACCAGTGAGGGTAGCGGGAGGGCCTACAATGAGCAGTTCTTC. This gives the protein CATSEGSGRAYNEQFF.

V gene TRBV6-5 combines with J gene TRBJ1-5; D remains unclear. This CDR3 contains 14 residues. CDR1 is MNHEY, CDR2 SVGAGI, per germline. V was cut by 6 bases and J by 0 bases, with 9 bases left in between. The CDR3 here is CASRRHDSNQPQHF. In nucleotides, the CDR3 is TGTGCCAGCAGACGACACGATAGCAATCAGCCCCAGCATTTT.

This clone appeared many times. V is TRBV19 and J is TRBJ1-2; tentatively, D is TRBD1 (6 bases). The CDR3 covers 18 residues. The V end was cut by 4 bases, the J end by 5 bases, with 26 bases between. The germline V gene has CDR1 LNHDA and CDR2 SQIVND (reference sequence). The CDR3: CASSTTGTLKRLGYGYTF. The CDR3 nucleotides are TGTGCCAGTAGTACAACCGGGACACTCAAGCGGTTGGGTTATGGCTACACCTTC.

This chain uses TRBV9 with TRBJ1-5; D is undetermined. CDR1 and CDR2 (germline): SGDLS, YYNGEE. This CDR3 is 15 amino acids long. Deletions cut 0 bases from V and 3 bases from J, with 10 bases between. The CDR3 loop reads CASSVGPQNNQPQHF. The CDR3, as DNA: TGTGCCAGCAGCGTAGGTCCACAGAACAATCAGCCCCAGCATTTT.